This T cell receptor beta chain is from a study of shared clonotypes between healthy human individuals. Study-level findings and limits: A small donor pool kept down the genetic and exposure-history diversity that was represented. Between a few donors, naive CD4 clonotypes were shared at a level of around 5.1%.

This table comes from immunoSEQ multiplex PCR, and its TCRdb copy is limited to in-frame clones, with some not included. The table includes about 550,000 clones, just under 97% detected once. CDR1 is SNHLY, CDR2 FYNNEI, per germline. This CDR3 region has 13 residues. Trimming shortened V by 1 base and J by 6 bases, and 8 bases separated the two germline ends. As defined, naive CD8 cells were CD45RO-negative and positively selected for CCR7, with terminally differentiated effector memory CD45RA+ cells excluded. Healthy HIV-negative adults without recent acute infections or vaccinations served as donors. Concerning this clone itself: The antigen is unknown.

The TCR was taken from a young woman in good health. The source material was naive CD8+ T cells sorted from blood. The chain recombines TRBV2 with TRBJ2-3; D is undetermined. The CDR3 region is CASSEGGIDTQYF. In DNA form, the CDR3 reads TGTGCCAGCAGTGAAGGGGGAATCGATACGCAGTATTTT.